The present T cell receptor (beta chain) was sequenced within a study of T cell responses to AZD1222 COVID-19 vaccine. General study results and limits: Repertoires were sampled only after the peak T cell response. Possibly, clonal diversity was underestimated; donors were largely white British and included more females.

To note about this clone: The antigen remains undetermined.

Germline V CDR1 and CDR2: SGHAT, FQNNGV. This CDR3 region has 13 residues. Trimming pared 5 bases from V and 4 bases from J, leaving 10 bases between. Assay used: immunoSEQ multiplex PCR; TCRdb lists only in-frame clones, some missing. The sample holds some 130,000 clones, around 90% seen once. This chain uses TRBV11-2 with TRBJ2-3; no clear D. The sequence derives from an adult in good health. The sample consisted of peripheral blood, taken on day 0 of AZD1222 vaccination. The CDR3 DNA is TGTGCCAGCAGCCAAGGTTTTGCAGATACGCAGTATTTT. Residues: CASSQGFADTQYF.